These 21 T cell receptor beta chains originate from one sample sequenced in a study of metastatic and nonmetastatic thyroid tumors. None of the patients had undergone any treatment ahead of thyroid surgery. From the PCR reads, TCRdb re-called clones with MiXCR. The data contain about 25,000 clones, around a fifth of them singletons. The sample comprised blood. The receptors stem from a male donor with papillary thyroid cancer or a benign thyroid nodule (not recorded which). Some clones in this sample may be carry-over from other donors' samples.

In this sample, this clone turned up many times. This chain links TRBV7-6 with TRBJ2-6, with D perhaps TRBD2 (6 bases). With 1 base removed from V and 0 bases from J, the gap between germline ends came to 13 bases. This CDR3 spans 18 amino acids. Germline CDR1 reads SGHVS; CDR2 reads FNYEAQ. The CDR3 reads CASSLGIAEDSGANVLTF. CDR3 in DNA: TGTGCCAGCAGCTTAGGGATAGCGGAAGACTCTGGGGCCAACGTCCTGACTTTC.

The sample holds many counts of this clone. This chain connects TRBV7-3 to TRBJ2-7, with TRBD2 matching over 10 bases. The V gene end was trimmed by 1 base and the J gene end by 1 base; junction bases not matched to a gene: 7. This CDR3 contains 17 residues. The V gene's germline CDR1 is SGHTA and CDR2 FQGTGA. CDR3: CASSLRLRTSGSYEQYF. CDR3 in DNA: TGTGCCAGCAGCTTAAGGCTCCGGACTAGCGGATCCTACGAGCAGTACTTC.

CDR3 sequence (DNA): TGTGCCAGCAGTGAGGAGGTTAGCAATCAGCCCCAGCATTTT. Its protein product is CASSEEVSNQPQHF. The chain recombines TRBV2 with TRBJ1-5; D remains ambiguous. In germline, CDR1 is SNHLY, CDR2 FYNNEI. Trimming took off 3 bases at V and 0 bases at J, with 6 bases between the two ends. The CDR3 runs to 14 residues.

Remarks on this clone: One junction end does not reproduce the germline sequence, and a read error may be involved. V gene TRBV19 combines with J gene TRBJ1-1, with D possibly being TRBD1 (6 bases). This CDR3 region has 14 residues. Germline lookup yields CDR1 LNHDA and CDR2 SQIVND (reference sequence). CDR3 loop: CASRNRVAKTEDFF. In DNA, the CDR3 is TGTGCCAGTAGAAACAGGGTGGCCAAGACTGAAGATTTCTTT.

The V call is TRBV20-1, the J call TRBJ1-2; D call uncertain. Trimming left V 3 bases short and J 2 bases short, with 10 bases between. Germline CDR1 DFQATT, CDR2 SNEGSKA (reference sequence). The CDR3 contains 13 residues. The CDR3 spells CSASRGRNYGYTF. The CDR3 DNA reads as TGCAGTGCTAGTAGAGGGCGCAACTATGGCTACACCTTC.

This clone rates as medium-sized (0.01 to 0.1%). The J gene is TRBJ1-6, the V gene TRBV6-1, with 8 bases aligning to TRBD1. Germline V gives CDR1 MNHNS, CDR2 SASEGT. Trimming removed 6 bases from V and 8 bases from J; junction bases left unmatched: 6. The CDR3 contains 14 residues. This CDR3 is CASRVTGDHSPLHF. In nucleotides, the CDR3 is TGTGCCAGCAGGGTGACAGGGGACCATTCACCCCTCCACTTT.

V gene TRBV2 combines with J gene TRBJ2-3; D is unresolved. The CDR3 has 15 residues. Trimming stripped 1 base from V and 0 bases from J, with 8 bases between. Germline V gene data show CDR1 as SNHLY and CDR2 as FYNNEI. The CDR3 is CASSEEKTSTDTQYF. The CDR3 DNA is TGTGCCAGCAGTGAAGAAAAGACTAGCACAGATACGCAGTATTTT.

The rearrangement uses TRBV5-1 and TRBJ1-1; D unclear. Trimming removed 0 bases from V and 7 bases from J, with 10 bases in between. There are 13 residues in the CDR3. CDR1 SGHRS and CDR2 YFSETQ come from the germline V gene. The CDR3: CASSLVGQSEAFF. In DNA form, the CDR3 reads TGCGCCAGCAGCTTGGTAGGCCAGAGTGAAGCTTTCTTT.

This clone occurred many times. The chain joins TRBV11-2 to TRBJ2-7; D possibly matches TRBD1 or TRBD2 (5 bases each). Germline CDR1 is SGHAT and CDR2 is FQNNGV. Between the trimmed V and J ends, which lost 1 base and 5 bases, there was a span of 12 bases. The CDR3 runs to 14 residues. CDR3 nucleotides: TGTGCCAGCAGCTTAGTAGGCAGGGAGAACGAGCAGTACTTC. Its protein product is CASSLVGRENEQYF.

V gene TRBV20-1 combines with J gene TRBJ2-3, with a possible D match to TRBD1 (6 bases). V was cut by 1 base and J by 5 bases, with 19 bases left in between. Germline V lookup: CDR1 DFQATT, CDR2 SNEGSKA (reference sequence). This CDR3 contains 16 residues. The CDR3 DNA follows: TGCAGTGCTAGAGTTTCCCAGGGGCTCGGTAAAGATACGCAGTATTTT. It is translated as CSARVSQGLGKDTQYF.

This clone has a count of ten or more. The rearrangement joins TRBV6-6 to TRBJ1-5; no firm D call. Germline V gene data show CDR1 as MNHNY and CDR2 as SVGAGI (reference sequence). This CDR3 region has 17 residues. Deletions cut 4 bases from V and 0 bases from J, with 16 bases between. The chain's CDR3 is CASSSSTYTDSNQPQHF. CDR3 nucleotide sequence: TGTGCCAGCAGTTCCTCAACCTACACCGATAGCAATCAGCCCCAGCATTTT.

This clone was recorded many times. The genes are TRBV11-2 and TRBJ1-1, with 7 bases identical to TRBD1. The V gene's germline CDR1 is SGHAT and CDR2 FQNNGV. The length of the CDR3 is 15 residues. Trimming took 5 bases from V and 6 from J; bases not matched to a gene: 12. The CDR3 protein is CASSSNRGPFPEAFF. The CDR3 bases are TGTGCCAGCAGCAGTAACAGGGGTCCTTTCCCTGAAGCTTTCTTT.

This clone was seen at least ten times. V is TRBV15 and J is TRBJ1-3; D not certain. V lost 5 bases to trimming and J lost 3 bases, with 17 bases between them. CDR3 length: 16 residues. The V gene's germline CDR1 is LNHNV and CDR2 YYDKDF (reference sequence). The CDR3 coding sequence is TGTGCCACCAGCCAAGGACGTGGAGGCGGTGGAAACACCATATATTTT. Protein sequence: CATSQGRGGGGNTIYF.

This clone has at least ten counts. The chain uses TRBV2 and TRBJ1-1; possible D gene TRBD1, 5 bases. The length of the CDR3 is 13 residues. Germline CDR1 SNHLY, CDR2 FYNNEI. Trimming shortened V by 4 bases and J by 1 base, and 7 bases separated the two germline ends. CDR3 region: CASSVGPNTEAFF. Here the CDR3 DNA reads TGTGCCAGCAGTGTGGGACCGAACACTGAAGCTTTCTTT. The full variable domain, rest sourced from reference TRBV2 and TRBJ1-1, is EPEVTQTPSHQVTQMGQEVILRCVPISNHLYFYWYRQILGQKVEFLVSFYNNEISEKSEIFDDQFSVERPDGSNFTLKIRSTKLEDSAMYFCASSVGPNTEAFFGQGTRLTVV.

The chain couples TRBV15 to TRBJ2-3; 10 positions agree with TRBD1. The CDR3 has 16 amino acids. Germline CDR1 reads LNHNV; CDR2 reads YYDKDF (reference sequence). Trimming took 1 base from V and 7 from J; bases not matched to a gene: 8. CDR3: CATSRGQGQGRNTQYF. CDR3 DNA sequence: TGTGCCACCAGCAGAGGACAGGGACAGGGGAGGAATACGCAGTATTTT.

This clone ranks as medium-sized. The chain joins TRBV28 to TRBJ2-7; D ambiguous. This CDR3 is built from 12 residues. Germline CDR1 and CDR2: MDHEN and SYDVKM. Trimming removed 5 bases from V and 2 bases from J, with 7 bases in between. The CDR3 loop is CASSLRAYEQYF. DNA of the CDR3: TGTGCCAGCAGTCTCCGAGCCTACGAGCAGTACTTC.

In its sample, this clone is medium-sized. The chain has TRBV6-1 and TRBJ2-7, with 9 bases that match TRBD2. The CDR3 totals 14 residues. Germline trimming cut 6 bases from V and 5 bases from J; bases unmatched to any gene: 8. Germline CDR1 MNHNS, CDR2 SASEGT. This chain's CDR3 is CASSSSIAGDEQYF. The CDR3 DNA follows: TGTGCCAGCAGCAGCTCCATAGCGGGAGACGAGCAGTACTTC.

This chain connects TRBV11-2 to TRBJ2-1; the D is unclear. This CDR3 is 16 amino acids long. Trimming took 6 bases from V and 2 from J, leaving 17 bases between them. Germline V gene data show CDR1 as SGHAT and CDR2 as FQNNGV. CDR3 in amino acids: CASSPSPIVTYNEQFF. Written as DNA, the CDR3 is TGTGCCAGCAGTCCATCCCCTATCGTGACCTACAATGAGCAGTTCTTC.

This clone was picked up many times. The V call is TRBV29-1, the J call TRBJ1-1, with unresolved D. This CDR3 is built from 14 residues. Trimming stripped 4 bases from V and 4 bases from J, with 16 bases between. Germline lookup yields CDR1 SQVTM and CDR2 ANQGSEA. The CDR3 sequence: CSVGGSRGATEAFF. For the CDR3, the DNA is TGCAGCGTTGGAGGGAGCCGGGGAGCCACTGAAGCTTTCTTT.

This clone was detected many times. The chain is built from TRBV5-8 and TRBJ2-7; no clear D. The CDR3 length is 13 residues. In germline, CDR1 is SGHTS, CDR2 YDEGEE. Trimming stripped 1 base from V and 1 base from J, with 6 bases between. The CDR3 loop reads CASSLFGSYEQYF. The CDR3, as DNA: TGTGCCAGCAGCTTGTTCGGATCCTACGAGCAGTACTTC.

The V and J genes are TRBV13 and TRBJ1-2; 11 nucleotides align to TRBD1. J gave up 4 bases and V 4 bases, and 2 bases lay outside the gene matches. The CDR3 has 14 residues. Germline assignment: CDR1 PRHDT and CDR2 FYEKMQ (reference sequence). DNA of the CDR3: TGTGCCAGCAGCTCCGGGACAGGGGGCTATGGCTACACCTTC. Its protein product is CASSSGTGGYGYTF.